This TCR beta chain is drawn from a study of blood T cell repertoires in COVID-19. Study details: Material from acute and convalescent COVID-19 was sourced from the United States, Italy and Spain. T cells, B-cell-depleted T cells, or PBMCs supplied cDNA or gDNA.

Germline-derived CDR1 and CDR2 are GTSNPN and SVGIG (reference sequence). The CDR3 consists of 12 residues. Trimming took off 1 base at V and 9 bases at J, with 7 bases between the two ends. Authors' processing steps: From reference gene primer amplification, estimates of nucleated cell counts were derived. Method: immunoSEQ multiplex PCR; TCRdb's copy keeps in-frame clones and lacks some. The D gene and trimming were derived from the DNA, and the V and J assignments and clone size from that table. Among 210,000 or so clones listed, around four fifths were seen once. The TCR originated in a woman between 65 and 79 years old with active or convalescent COVID-19. The sequencing sample was made of peripheral blood. The rearrangement uses TRBV30 and TRBJ1-6; possible D gene TRBD1, 5 bases. CDR3 residues: CAWSARASPLHF. The CDR3 bases are TGTGCCTGGAGTGCCAGGGCTTCACCCCTCCACTTT.